The entry below gives a single T cell receptor (beta chain) sequence along with its context. Antigen unknown. These data are taken from a study of T cell responses to AZD1222 COVID-19 vaccine. Study conclusions and caveats: In a largely white British group with more females than males, clonal diversity was possibly underestimated. Nearly half of unique spike-specific TCRs reportedly avoided B.1.351 and B.1.1.7 mutated regions.

The data were produced by immunoSEQ multiplex PCR, yet TCRdb's version contains in-frame clones alone and is incomplete. The sample consists of about 130,000 clones, roughly 94% of them appearing once. The germline V gene encodes CDR1 SQVTM and CDR2 ANQGSEA. The CDR3 length is 14 residues. Trimming stripped 1 base from V and 0 bases from J, with 8 bases between. This chain links TRBV29-1 with TRBJ2-3, with D hard to call. The sequence was obtained from an adult in good health. The sequenced sample was peripheral blood, obtained on day 0 of AZD1222 vaccination. CDR3 sequence: CSVEGTSSTDTQYF. CDR3 sequence (DNA): TGCAGCGTTGAAGGAACTTCTAGCACAGATACGCAGTATTTT.